These T cell receptor beta chains were read from a single sample in a study of a mutant IDH1 vaccine in newly diagnosed glioma. Antigen specificity for these receptors is unknown. The table came from immunoSEQ multiplex PCR; TCRdb's copy has only in-frame clones and leaves some out. The repertoire holds about 27,000 clones, with roughly 84% as singletons. This specimen was PBMCs, taken from a glioma patient whose treatment included an IDH1 peptide vaccine. The receptors come from a man aged 40-49 years with glioma. Some clones in this sample may be carry-over from other donors' samples. The CDR3 runs from the conserved cysteine through the conserved F or W. Fields, in order: J gene, V gene, CDR3 protein.

j_call: TRBJ2-7; v_call: TRBV7-9; cdr3_aa: CASSSKGTGISYEQYF
j_call: TRBJ1-1; v_call: TRBV18; cdr3_aa: CASSPDSWGAFF
j_call: TRBJ2-6; v_call: TRBV7-6; cdr3_aa: CASSLAFQLAGASISGANVLTF
j_call: TRBJ1-2; v_call: TRBV6-5; cdr3_aa: CASSRTNYGYTF
j_call: TRBJ1-2; v_call: TRBV5-1; cdr3_aa: CASSFGGLANYGYTF
j_call: TRBJ2-7; v_call: TRBV18; cdr3_aa: CASSPLSRDSSLVEQYF
j_call: TRBJ1-4; v_call: TRBV11-2; cdr3_aa: CASSVTIGGYEKLFF
j_call: TRBJ1-4; v_call: TRBV5-4; cdr3_aa: CASSLGTVRPATNEKLFF
j_call: TRBJ2-1; v_call: TRBV10-3; cdr3_aa: CAISVFWSSGGVDNEQFF
j_call: TRBJ2-5; v_call: TRBV5-1; cdr3_aa: CASSPLGGETQYF
j_call: TRBJ2-2; v_call: TRBV4-2; cdr3_aa: CASSQGGSAGGQDTGELFF
j_call: TRBJ2-4; v_call: TRBV5-1; cdr3_aa: CASSLGEAKNIQYF
j_call: TRBJ1-3; v_call: TRBV6-5; cdr3_aa: CASSWDSGNTIYF
j_call: TRBJ2-3; v_call: TRBV19; cdr3_aa: CASSILLGEPSTDTQYF
j_call: TRBJ2-3; v_call: TRBV2; cdr3_aa: CASRIGGGLSDTQYF
j_call: TRBJ1-4; v_call: TRBV19; cdr3_aa: CATKVGSSNEKLFF
j_call: TRBJ2-3; v_call: TRBV7-2; cdr3_aa: CASSLAASGGMNTQYF
j_call: TRBJ2-7; v_call: TRBV6-1; cdr3_aa: CASSDPGGGSGTYEQYF
j_call: TRBJ1-1; v_call: TRBV5-1; cdr3_aa: CASSTGTGGPNTEAFF
j_call: TRBJ1-6; v_call: TRBV6-6; cdr3_aa: CASSYRGGGLNSPLHF
j_call: TRBJ2-2; v_call: TRBV5-1; cdr3_aa: CASSFGTGGTGELFF
j_call: TRBJ1-4; v_call: TRBV28; cdr3_aa: CAGGWATNEKLFF
j_call: TRBJ1-4; v_call: TRBV30; cdr3_aa: CAWSVRPPRKLFF
j_call: TRBJ2-7; v_call: TRBV2; cdr3_aa: CASSASGGGPLEQYF
j_call: TRBJ1-5; v_call: TRBV19; cdr3_aa: CASRRPGTDSNQPQHF
j_call: TRBJ1-2; v_call: TRBV30; cdr3_aa: CAWSVESSGGYTF
j_call: TRBJ2-5; v_call: TRBV29-1; cdr3_aa: CSVEDAGETQYF
j_call: TRBJ2-2; v_call: TRBV6-1; cdr3_aa: CASSRGGGGTGELFF
j_call: TRBJ1-2; v_call: TRBV9; cdr3_aa: CASIRGNYGYTF
j_call: TRBJ1-2; v_call: TRBV15; cdr3_aa: CATSRDSLRINYGYTF
j_call: TRBJ2-5; v_call: TRBV10-2; cdr3_aa: CASTGQITQETQYF
j_call: TRBJ1-2; v_call: TRBV7-9; cdr3_aa: CASSHPGSYYGYTF
j_call: TRBJ1-4; v_call: TRBV9; cdr3_aa: CASSGRTDYNEKLFF
j_call: TRBJ1-1; v_call: TRBV14; cdr3_aa: CASSQDLRDSEAFF
j_call: TRBJ1-2; v_call: TRBV30; cdr3_aa: CAWSFRQNYGYTF
j_call: TRBJ1-2; v_call: TRBV2; cdr3_aa: CASSEAGGAGYGYTF
j_call: TRBJ1-1; v_call: TRBV5-6; cdr3_aa: CASIAGTANTEAFF
j_call: TRBJ2-5; v_call: TRBV4-3; cdr3_aa: CASSQGLAGETQYF
j_call: TRBJ1-5; v_call: TRBV14; cdr3_aa: CASSHPDTIIYSNQPQHF
j_call: TRBJ2-7; v_call: TRBV9; cdr3_aa: CASSVGPGGGIYEQYF